This T cell receptor beta chain was documented in a study of T cells in Graves' hyperthyroidism and ophthalmopathy. The CDR3 contains 14 residues. V was clipped by 8 bases and J by 8 bases; unmatched bases: 12. Per germline, CDR1 MNHNS and CDR2 SASEGT. Regions amplified from RNA transcripts were the TCR beta CDR3 regions. When the TCR CDR3 underwent first-round RT-PCR, the HTBI primer set was used. TCRdb used MiXCR to reprocess the multiplex PCR reads, holding one entry per CDR3 protein. The sample lists around 720,000 distinct CDR3 sequences; under 45% were seen once. This chain joins TRBV6-1 and TRBJ1-2; TRBD1 matches at 9 bases. Material: blood. The receptor was isolated from a woman aged 35 to 49 with Graves' hyperthyroidism. CDR3 amino acids: CASGTQTGGVGYTF. The CDR3 DNA follows: TGTGCCAGCGGCACCCAGACAGGGGGTGTAGGCTACACCTTC.